This T cell receptor (beta chain) was identified in a study of T cell responses to AZD1222 COVID-19 vaccine. Broader study findings: White British ancestry dominated among donors, who included more females, and clonal diversity was possibly underestimated. Researchers report vaccine-associated CD4 TCRs spanning spike, with dominance at 160-218 and 743-854.

Clones were read by immunoSEQ multiplex PCR, and TCRdb kept only the in-frame ones, dropping some. The data contain approximately 160,000 clones, around 90% of them singletons. The CDR3 has 14 residues. After removal of 5 bases from V and 1 base from J, the junction contained 2 bases not matched to a gene. Germline V gene lookup returns CDR1 SNHLY and CDR2 FYNNEI. Points on this clone: Its target is not known.

This clonotype was obtained from an adult in good health. The starting material was peripheral blood, obtained on day 0 of AZD1222 vaccination. The chain couples TRBV2 to TRBJ2-7, with 10 bases identical to TRBD1. For the CDR3, the DNA is TGTGCCAGCAGTCCGGGACAGGGGTCCTACGAGCAGTACTTC. Translated, it gives CASSPGQGSYEQYF.